This TCR beta chain was sequenced during a study of blood T cell repertoires in COVID-19. Some clones are missing from TCRdb's copy, which holds only in-frame ones; the method was immunoSEQ multiplex PCR. The sample contains roughly 400,000 clones, about nine tenths of which appear only once. J was trimmed by 7 bases and V by 8 bases; bases with no gene match: 11. Germline CDR1 is SQVTM and CDR2 is ANQGSEA. The CDR3 length is 12 residues. The source of this sequence is a man between 18 and 29 years old who had recovered from COVID-19. This chain links TRBV29-1 with TRBJ2-7, with TRBD2 matching over 7 bases. The sequenced sample was PBMCs or T cells enriched from blood (not recorded which). Here the CDR3 DNA reads TGCAGCACTACCGGATCGGGGGGTGAGCAGTACTTC. Protein: CSTTGSGGEQYF.